A selection of T cell receptor beta chains follows, all from one sample in a study of patients and donors after allogeneic stem cell transplantation. TCRdb re-called the RT-PCR reads through MiXCR, storing one row per CDR3 protein. The sample shows about 160,000 distinct CDR3 sequences, 24% of them seen only once. The sample taken for sequencing was blood, either unsorted or a sorted T cell fraction (not recorded which). The receptors come from a human donor who was either an allogeneic HSCT recipient or a stem cell or donor lymphocyte infusion donor (not recorded which). It is not recorded whose cells these are; they may come from a transplant donor. Both conserved end residues are part of each CDR3. A D gene is named only where the DNA matches it firmly. Size values are once, few and many counts, or a class for expanded clones, and some rows have none.

v_call	j_call	clone_size	d_call	cdr3_aa	cdr3_nt
TRBV21-1	TRBJ2-7	few	.	CASRRQGRYYEQYF	TGTGCCAGCCGCCGACAGGGAAGGTATTACGAGCAGTACTTC
TRBV29-1	TRBJ1-1	few	TRBD1	CSGRRDRVRSEAFF	TGCAGCGGGAGGAGGGACAGGGTTAGGTCTGAAGCTTTCTTT
TRBV11-1	TRBJ2-1	.	.	CASSWTASSYNEQFF	TGTGCCAGCAGTTGGACAGCCAGCTCCTACAATGAGCAGTTCTTC
TRBV12-3/TRBV12-4	TRBJ1-5	few	TRBD1	CASSPSVGTVTAYSNQPQHF	TGTGCCAGCAGCCCGTCGGTCGGGACAGTGACAGCTTATAGCAATCAGCCCCAGCATTTT
TRBV12-3/TRBV12-4	TRBJ2-5	few	TRBD1	CASSSGQGWTQYF	TGTGCCAGCAGTTCAGGACAGGGTTGGACCCAGTACTTC
TRBV29-1	TRBJ2-7	.	TRBD1	CSVETGGSYEQYF	TGCAGCGTTGAAACAGGGGGGTCCTACGAGCAGTACTTC
TRBV29-1	TRBJ1-5	few	.	CSVEENSNQPQHF	TGCAGCGTTGAGGAGAATAGCAATCAGCCCCAGCATTTT
TRBV25-1	TRBJ2-2	few	.	CASRPRENSGELFF	TGTGCCAGCAGGCCAAGGGAGAATTCCGGGGAGCTGTTTTTT
TRBV7-2	TRBJ1-5	.	.	CASSPNGEWDQPQHF	TGTGCCAGCAGCCCCAACGGGGAGTGGGATCAGCCCCAGCATTTT
TRBV5-1	TRBJ2-3	.	TRBD2	CASSSGTRGDTQYF	TGCGCCAGCAGCTCAGGGACTAGAGGAGATACGCAGTATTTT
TRBV9	TRBJ1-5	few	TRBD1	CASSTGTGLYQPQHF	TGTGCCAGCAGCACCGGGACAGGGCTCTATCAGCCCCAGCATTTT
TRBV5-1	TRBJ2-3	.	.	CASSFPLKAGGSMTDTQYF	TGCGCCAGCAGCTTTCCCCTCAAGGCCGGCGGATCGATGACAGATACGCAGTATTTT
TRBV6-2/TRBV6-3	TRBJ1-1	few	.	CASSYSIGLNTEAFF	TGTGCCAGCAGTTACTCGATCGGATTGAACACTGAAGCTTTCTTT
TRBV20-1	TRBJ1-1	few	.	CSARGKNTEAFF	TGCAGTGCTAGAGGAAAGAACACTGAAGCTTTCTTT
TRBV7-2	TRBJ2-1	.	.	CASSLVQVSDEQFF	TGTGCCAGCAGCTTAGTTCAGGTCTCAGATGAGCAGTTCTTC
TRBV5-1	TRBJ2-7	once	.	CASSPLGQSSYEQYF	TGCGCCAGCAGCCCACTTGGGCAAAGCTCCTACGAGCAGTACTTC
TRBV24-1	TRBJ2-1	few	.	CATSVGTGRNEQFF	TGTGCCACCAGTGTGGGGACTGGTCGCAATGAGCAGTTCTTC
TRBV12-3/TRBV12-4	TRBJ2-5	.	.	CASSPPYVTSVTQYF	TGTGCCAGCAGTCCGCCGTATGTGACTAGTGTGACCCAGTACTTC
TRBV20-1	TRBJ2-7	.	.	CSAPLSGLEEQYF	TGCAGTGCCCCCCTGTCGGGGCTGGAGGAGCAGTACTTC
TRBV6-5	TRBJ2-1	.	TRBD2	CASSYRLAGHNEQFF	TGTGCCAGCAGTTATCGACTAGCGGGCCACAATGAGCAGTTCTTC
TRBV10-3	TRBJ1-2	few	.	CAISEPPGQNNYGYTF	TGTGCCATCAGTGAGCCTCCTGGACAGAATAACTATGGCTACACCTTC
TRBV14	TRBJ1-5	.	.	CASSQDRRGSQPQHF	TGTGCCAGCAGCCAAGATCGAAGGGGCAGTCAGCCCCAGCATTTT